A single sample gave rise to the 15 T cell receptor beta chains below, sequenced in a study of Ad26.COV2.S vaccination and SARS-CoV-2 variants. Method: immunoSEQ multiplex PCR; TCRdb's copy keeps in-frame clones and lacks some. The data contain 430,000 or so clones, roughly 90% of them singletons. Documented treatment: roughly 20 received Ad26.COV2.S at low or high dose, single or two shots; about 5 received placebo; per-sample allocation not given. Day 63 following the first vaccine or placebo injection was when the samples were taken. Source: peripheral blood, taken in a trial of Ad26.COV2.S vaccine versus placebo. Source of these receptors: a person between 18 and 65 years old who received the Ad26.COV2.S COVID-19 vaccine or a placebo.

The rearrangement links TRBV7-3 to TRBJ2-3; the match to TRBD2 covers 10 bases. CDR1 is SGHTA and CDR2 is FQGTGA in the germline V gene. This CDR3 is 17 amino acids long. The ends lost 5 bases at V and 6 bases at J; junction bases unmatched: 14. For the CDR3, the DNA is TGTGCCAGCAGCCAAAACCGGGCTAGCGGGAGTGTGGATACGCAGTATTTT. This sequence encodes CASSQNRASGSVDTQYF.

The V and J genes are TRBV7-9 and TRBJ2-7; D is perhaps TRBD2 (6 bases). The CDR3 is 14 amino acids. Trimming removed 0 bases at V and 2 bases at J, with 8 bases between. Per germline, CDR1 SEHNR and CDR2 FQNEAQ (reference sequence). In nucleotides, the CDR3 is TGTGCCAGCAGCTTAGCGGGAGGTACCTACGAGCAGTACTTC. Its protein product is CASSLAGGTYEQYF.

The V and J genes are TRBV4-1 and TRBJ2-1; D gene unclear. V dropped 1 base and J dropped 8 bases, with 9 bases sitting between them. This CDR3 spans 13 amino acids. The germline CDR1 and CDR2 sequences are MGHRA and YSYEKL. CDR3 protein: CASSQVTLDEQFF. The CDR3 nucleotides are TGCGCCAGCAGCCAAGTTACGCTGGATGAGCAGTTCTTC.

This rearrangement joins TRBV25-1 to TRBJ1-2; no firm D call. V shed 3 bases and J shed 4 bases, with 12 bases lying between them. This CDR3 is built from 14 residues. Germline-derived CDR1 and CDR2 are MGHDK and SYGVNS. The CDR3 DNA is TGTGCCAGCAGTGAGTTGGGTCTTGGCTATGGCTACACCTTC. It codes for CASSELGLGYGYTF.

The J gene is TRBJ1-1, the V gene TRBV7-8; the D gene is possibly TRBD1 (6 bases). CDR1 and CDR2 from the germline V gene are SGHVS and FQNEAQ. This CDR3 is built from 16 residues. Trimming cost V 0 bases and J 5 bases, with 16 bases left between them. CDR3 nucleotide sequence: TGTGCCAGCAGCTTAGCGGGCTCCCAGGGGATAACTGAAGCTTTCTTT. It yields the protein CASSLAGSQGITEAFF.

CDR3 nucleotide sequence: TGTGCCAGCAGAACGGGACAGGGCATTAATTCACCCCTCCACTTT. Translating gives CASRTGQGINSPLHF. This chain connects TRBV6-5 to TRBJ1-6; 9 nucleotides agree with TRBD1. The ends lost 6 bases at V and 6 bases at J; junction bases unmatched: 6. The germline gives CDR1 MNHEY, CDR2 SVGAGI. The CDR3 consists of 15 residues.

This sequence joins TRBV6-2 or TRBV6-3 and TRBJ1-3; a weak D match, TRBD1 (5 bases). The germline V and J ends were trimmed by 5 bases and 4 bases, with 15 bases remaining between them. Germline CDR1 reads MNHEY; CDR2 reads SVGEGT. The CDR3 runs 15 residues. DNA for the CDR3: TGTGCCAGCAGTGGACAACAGGCAACGGGAAACACCATATATTTT. Protein product: CASSGQQATGNTIYF.

CDR3 sequence reads: CASSEWRTATRDTQYF. CDR3 bases: TGTGCCAGCAGTGAATGGCGGACAGCCACACGGGATACGCAGTATTTT. This chain connects TRBV25-1 to TRBJ2-3, with a weak D call TRBD1 (6 bases). The CDR3 covers 16 residues. V was shortened by 1 base and J by 6 bases, with 17 bases between the two germline ends. Germline-derived CDR1 and CDR2 are MGHDK and SYGVNS.

The chain links TRBV14 to TRBJ2-5, with D hard to call. V lost 1 base to trimming and J lost 4 bases, with 7 bases between them. This CDR3 is built from 13 residues. Germline loops: CDR1 SGHDN, CDR2 FVKESK. CDR3 protein: CASSQAWGETQYF. CDR3 DNA sequence: TGTGCCAGCAGCCAAGCTTGGGGAGAGACCCAGTACTTC.

This chain links TRBV12-5 with TRBJ2-3; 10 nucleotides align to TRBD1. The germline gives CDR1 LGHNT, CDR2 FRNRAP. The CDR3 is 15 amino acids. V lost 6 bases, J lost 5 bases, and 8 bases stayed unmatched. This CDR3 reads CASGPGQGDGDTQYF. CDR3 bases: TGTGCTAGTGGACCCGGACAGGGGGACGGAGATACGCAGTATTTT.

This clone has only one observation. The chain couples TRBV2 to TRBJ2-5, with D perhaps being TRBD1 or TRBD2 (6 bases each). The CDR3 is made up of 14 amino acids. Germline CDR1 SNHLY, CDR2 FYNNEI. Trimming removed 3 bases from V and 4 bases from J, with 12 bases in between. The CDR3 here is CASSDRGGRETQYF. The CDR3 region has the DNA TGTGCCAGCAGTGACAGGGGAGGACGAGAGACCCAGTACTTC. Supplemented by reference TRBV2 and TRBJ2-5, the full variable domain reads EPEVTQTPSHQVTQMGQEVILRCVPISNHLYFYWYRQILGQKVEFLVSFYNNEISEKSEIFDDQFSVERPDGSNFTLKIRSTKLEDSAMYFCASSDRGGRETQYFGPGTRLLVL.

In its sample, this clone was seen a few times. The gene calls are TRBV11-2 and TRBJ2-5, with D tentatively TRBD1 (6 bases). Trimming removed 2 bases from V and 4 bases from J, with 11 bases in between. Germline loops: CDR1 SGHAT, CDR2 FQNNGV. The CDR3 loop spans 14 amino acids. This chain's CDR3 is CASSLYGTIETQYF. In DNA, the CDR3 is TGTGCCAGCAGCTTATATGGGACAATAGAGACCCAGTACTTC.

The chain links TRBV6-5 to TRBJ2-1, with 9 nucleotides matching TRBD2. Losses at the gene ends were 6 bases for V and 5 bases for J; bases not matched to a gene: 8. In germline, CDR1 is MNHEY, CDR2 SVGAGI. CDR3 length: 15 residues. This chain's CDR3 is CASRSGTSQNNEQFF. Written as DNA, the CDR3 is TGTGCCAGCAGGTCCGGGACTAGCCAGAACAATGAGCAGTTCTTC.

V and J are TRBV3-1 (or the pseudogene TRBV3-2) and TRBJ2-3; 12 nucleotides align to TRBD2. J lost 5 bases, V lost 3 bases, and 15 bases had no gene match. The CDR3 is 19 residues long. Germline CDR1 LGHDT, CDR2 YNNKEL (reference sequence). Written as DNA, the CDR3 is TGTGCCAGCAGCCAGCGACTAGCGGGAGATCATTGGATAGGAGATACGCAGTATTTT. As protein: CASSQRLAGDHWIGDTQYF.

This clone has only a few counts. The CDR3 is CASSRATGIGYTF. The DNA of the CDR3 is TGTGCCAGCAGCCGTGCCACAGGGATTGGCTACACCTTC. This rearrangement joins TRBV27 to TRBJ1-2; tentative D call: TRBD1 (6 bases). This CDR3 region has 13 residues. Germline-derived CDR1 and CDR2 are MNHEY and SMNVEV (reference sequence). V was shortened by 6 bases and J by 7 bases, with 15 bases between the two germline ends.